A single sample gave rise to the 32 T cell receptor beta chains below, sequenced in a study of shared clonotypes between healthy human individuals. Clones were sequenced by immunoSEQ multiplex PCR, and TCRdb holds only the in-frame ones, with some missing. The data contain approximately 740,000 clones, around 67% of them singletons. Input material: memory CD4+ T cells sorted from blood. Noted subset: CD45RA-negative fraction. The receptors here all came from a woman aged 30 to 39 in good health.

On this clone: The identical CDR3 is also encoded by other nucleotide sequences in the sample. V gene TRBV7-2 combines with J gene TRBJ2-1; D not certain. The germline V gene encodes CDR1 SGHTA and CDR2 FQGNSA. The CDR3 sequence is 13 residues long. The V end was cut by 5 bases, the J end by 6 bases, with 11 bases between. This CDR3 reads CASSPSWGNEQFF. The CDR3 DNA reads as TGTGCCAGCAGCCCATCTTGGGGCAATGAGCAGTTCTTC.

As concerns this clone: This same CDR3 is encoded by further DNA sequences in the sample. The chain recombines TRBV6-1 with TRBJ1-1; no firm D call. Germline loops: CDR1 MNHNS, CDR2 SASEGT. Trimming left V 7 bases short and J 1 base short, with 10 bases between. The CDR3 sequence is 13 residues long. As DNA, the CDR3 is TGTGCCAGCACCTTGACCAGGAACACTGAAGCTTTCTTT. Protein product: CASTLTRNTEAFF.

The chain couples TRBV2 to TRBJ1-5; 9 bases agree with TRBD1. Trimming removed 6 bases from V and 1 base from J; junction bases left unmatched: 13. This CDR3 spans 18 amino acids. In germline, CDR1 is SNHLY, CDR2 FYNNEI. The CDR3 DNA follows: TGTGCCAGCAGCGAGGATTACCCCGGGACAGGGAGCAATCAGCCCCAGCATTTT. Its protein is CASSEDYPGTGSNQPQHF.

The rearrangement joins TRBV10-1 to TRBJ1-1; 9 bases line up with TRBD1. Germline lookup yields CDR1 WNHNN and CDR2 SYGVQD (reference sequence). The length of the CDR3 is 14 residues. The V and J ends lost 6 bases and 1 base, in that order; junction bases with no gene match: 3. The DNA of the CDR3 is TGCGCCAGCAGACCGGGACAGGGGAACACTGAAGCTTTCTTT. Its translation is CASRPGQGNTEAFF.

The V gene is TRBV25-1, the J gene TRBJ1-2; TRBD1 matches at 8 bases. The J segment lost 7 bases and the V segment lost 5 bases, leaving 15 bases of the junction unmatched. The CDR3 sequence is 16 residues long. The germline V gene encodes CDR1 MGHDK and CDR2 SYGVNS. The CDR3 DNA reads TGTGCCAGCAGTCAGGCGGGACAGGCCCTTCGGGGTGGCTACACCTTC. Protein sequence: CASSQAGQALRGGYTF.

The rearrangement uses TRBV4-2 and TRBJ2-7; 7 bases fit TRBD1. The junction had 8 bases not matched to a gene; V was cut back by 4 bases and J by 2 bases. Germline V gene lookup returns CDR1 LGHNA and CDR2 YNFKEQ. CDR3 size: 15 residues. The DNA for the CDR3 is TGTGCCAGCAGCCCGCACCAGGGGGAAACCTACGAGCAGTACTTC. Residues: CASSPHQGETYEQYF.

The rearrangement joins TRBV6-6 to TRBJ1-4, with D tentatively TRBD1 (6 bases). The CDR3 sequence is 14 residues long. Germline-derived CDR1 and CDR2 are MNHNY and SVGAGI (reference sequence). V lost 5 bases and J 3 bases, leaving 10 bases between the germline ends. The CDR3 sequence: CASSEGEANEKLFF. The CDR3 DNA reads as TGTGCCAGCAGTGAGGGGGAAGCTAATGAAAAACTGTTTTTT.

This chain connects TRBV29-1 to TRBJ2-3; perhaps TRBD2 as D (6 bases). The V gene's germline CDR1 is SQVTM and CDR2 ANQGSEA. The CDR3 covers 14 residues. V was pared by 3 bases and J by 0 bases, with 10 bases between. The CDR3 DNA reads TGCAGCGTTGAGCCCAGCGGGAGCACAGATACGCAGTATTTT. It is translated as CSVEPSGSTDTQYF.

The CDR3 region has the DNA TGTGCCAGCAGCCGAGACAGGGGAATTGAGACCCAGTACTTC. Its translation: CASSRDRGIETQYF. V usage is TRBV7-8 and J usage is TRBJ2-5; 8 bases are shared with TRBD1. Germline CDR1 and CDR2: SGHVS and FQNEAQ. After removal of 5 bases from V and 5 bases from J, the junction contained 7 bases not matched to a gene. CDR3 size: 14 residues.

This clone was seen at least ten times. The gene calls are TRBV2 and TRBJ2-3, with 7 positions matching TRBD2. From germline, CDR1 is SNHLY and CDR2 FYNNEI. The ends lost 2 bases at V and 9 bases at J; junction bases unmatched: 2. The CDR3 is 12 residues long. The CDR3 protein is CASSERRETQYF. Here the CDR3 DNA reads TGTGCCAGCAGTGAAAGGCGGGAGACGCAGTATTTT. The whole variable domain, remainder taken from reference TRBV2 and TRBJ2-3, is EPEVTQTPSHQVTQMGQEVILRCVPISNHLYFYWYRQILGQKVEFLVSFYNNEISEKSEIFDDQFSVERPDGSNFTLKIRSTKLEDSAMYFCASSERRETQYFGPGTRLTVL.

This chain joins TRBV7-9 and TRBJ2-3; TRBD2 matches 13 bases. CDR1 is SEHNR, CDR2 FQNEAQ, per germline (reference sequence). Losses at the gene ends were 5 bases for V and 8 bases for J; bases not matched to a gene: 7. The CDR3 contains 15 residues. The CDR3 region is CASSRLAGGLGTQYF. The CDR3 DNA reads TGTGCCAGCAGCCGACTAGCGGGAGGCTTGGGTACGCAGTATTTT.

This clone was counted ten times or more. The CDR3 bases are TGTGCCAGCAGCTTCAGATTCGGGGGGGTTAATGAAAAACTGTTTTTT. This translates into CASSFRFGGVNEKLFF. V gene TRBV11-2 combines with J gene TRBJ1-4, with a tentative D call TRBD1 (5 bases). Germline CDR1 and CDR2: SGHAT and FQNNGV. V was shortened by 3 bases and J by 4 bases, with 15 bases between the two germline ends. The CDR3 has 16 amino acids.

J is TRBJ2-2 and V is TRBV11-2; 8 positions match TRBD2. CDR3 length: 15 amino acids. The V segment lost 5 bases and the J segment 5 bases; nucleotides outside the gene matches: 7. CDR1 and CDR2 (germline): SGHAT, FQNNGV. The CDR3 bases are TGTGCCAGCAGCCCCCGGGAGGGTAAAACCGGGGAGCTGTTTTTT. It encodes CASSPREGKTGELFF. The full variable domain, completed using reference TRBV11-2 and TRBJ2-2, is EAGVAQSPRYKIIEKRQSVAFWCNPISGHATLYWYQQILGQGPKLLIQFQNNGVVDDSQLPKDRFSAERLKGVDSTLKIQPAKLEDSAVYLCASSPREGKTGELFFGEGSRLTVL.

This clone was seen ten or more times. The chain recombines TRBV25-1 with TRBJ2-7, with a tentative D call TRBD2 (6 bases). CDR3 size: 15 residues. Trimming cost V 2 bases and J 2 bases, with 13 bases left between them. Per the germline V gene, CDR1 is MGHDK and CDR2 is SYGVNS. The CDR3 DNA sequence: TGTGCCAGCAGTGAAGATGAGGAGGGGACCTACGAGCAGTACTTC. Residues: CASSEDEEGTYEQYF.

This clone occurred a few times. The sample holds other DNA sequences that translate to the same CDR3. CDR3 region: CASRRATNTEAFF. The DNA of the CDR3 is TGTGCCAGCCGGAGGGCTACGAACACTGAAGCTTTCTTT. The chain is built from TRBV6-4 and TRBJ1-1; no definite D call. This CDR3 has 13 residues. V gave up 8 bases and J gave up 1 base, with 11 bases separating them. In germline, CDR1 is MRHNA, CDR2 SNTAGT.

The chain recombines TRBV5-1 with TRBJ1-5; D remains ambiguous. Germline V gene data show CDR1 as SGHRS and CDR2 as YFSETQ. This CDR3 comprises 13 residues. Trimming took 2 bases from V and 4 from J, leaving 7 bases between them. The CDR3 DNA reads TGCGCCAGCAGCTTCCTCGGAAATCAGCCCCAGCATTTT. This encodes CASSFLGNQPQHF. The full variable domain, completed using reference TRBV5-1 and TRBJ1-5, is KAGVTQTPRYLIKTRGQQVTLSCSPISGHRSVSWYQQTPGQGLQFLFEYFSETQRNKGNFPGRFSGRQFSNSRSEMNVSTLELGDSALYLCASSFLGNQPQHFGDGTRLSIL.

The sample holds a few counts of this clone. The chain is built from TRBV28 and TRBJ1-3; a weak D match, TRBD1 (5 bases). Trimming took off 6 bases at V and 4 bases at J, with 16 bases between the two ends. The CDR3 totals 15 residues. Per the germline V gene, CDR1 is MDHEN and CDR2 is SYDVKM. The CDR3 loop is CASSSVGGGGNTIYF. The CDR3 DNA reads TGTGCCAGCAGCTCCGTTGGGGGGGGAGGAAACACCATATATTTT.

This clone was detected ten times or more. This chain links TRBV14 with TRBJ2-7, with 12 bases fitting TRBD2. This CDR3 region has 16 residues. The trim removed 4 bases at V and 5 bases at J, leaving 9 bases unmatched. The germline V gene has CDR1 SGHDN and CDR2 FVKESK. The CDR3 region is CASSPNRLAGADEQYF. As DNA, the CDR3 is TGTGCCAGCAGCCCGAACCGACTAGCGGGAGCGGACGAGCAGTACTTC.

This chain links TRBV19 with TRBJ1-2; D not certain. CDR1 and CDR2 (germline): LNHDA, SQIVND (reference sequence). The CDR3 loop spans 15 amino acids. V gave up 3 bases and J gave up 4 bases, with 15 bases separating them. The CDR3 loop is CASSIWAADTYGYTF. The CDR3 nucleotides read TGTGCCAGTAGTATTTGGGCGGCTGATACCTATGGCTACACCTTC.

The chain links TRBV6-5 to TRBJ2-1; TRBD1 is a possible D gene (6 bases). V was cut by 3 bases and J by 5 bases, with 11 bases left in between. CDR3 size: 14 residues. Germline V gene lookup returns CDR1 MNHEY and CDR2 SVGAGI. The CDR3: CASSYSYRDNEQFF. The CDR3 region has the DNA TGTGCCAGCAGTTATTCGTACAGGGACAATGAGCAGTTCTTC.

This sequence joins TRBV19 and TRBJ2-1, with D uncertain. The V and J ends lost 6 bases and 4 bases respectively, with 10 bases between them. The CDR3 extends over 13 amino acids. Germline lookup yields CDR1 LNHDA and CDR2 SQIVND (reference sequence). CDR3 loop: CASRPGPYNEQFF. The CDR3 nucleotides are TGTGCCAGTAGACCCGGGCCTTACAATGAGCAGTTCTTC.

This chain connects TRBV27 to TRBJ2-5, with 8 bases lining up with TRBD1. Trimming cost V 4 bases and J 5 bases; bases outside gene matches: 3. This CDR3 contains 13 residues. Germline values: CDR1 MNHEY, CDR2 SMNVEV (reference sequence). The DNA for the CDR3 is TGTGCCAGCAGTTCAGGGGGCGGGGAGACCCAGTACTTC. This codes for CASSSGGGETQYF.

This clone occurred a few times. This chain uses TRBV19 with TRBJ2-1; D uncertain. Trimming took 4 bases from V and 4 from J, leaving 2 bases between them. CDR1 is LNHDA, CDR2 SQIVND, per germline (reference sequence). The CDR3 has 11 amino acids. CDR3 loop: CASSSYNEQFF. CDR3 nucleotide sequence: TGTGCCAGTAGTAGTTACAATGAGCAGTTCTTC.

This clone was detected only a few times. The chain uses TRBV10-1 and TRBJ2-2, with TRBD1 matching 10 bases. The CDR3 has 14 amino acids. V trimming: 6 bases; J trimming: 6 bases; junction bases outside the gene matches: 4. The germline CDR1 and CDR2 sequences are WNHNN and SYGVQD (reference sequence). The CDR3 loop is CASSAGTGAGELFF. The CDR3 coding sequence is TGCGCCAGCAGCGCCGGGACAGGGGCCGGGGAGCTGTTTTTT.

The chain recombines TRBV6-6 with TRBJ1-2, with 9 bases matching TRBD1. V shed 9 bases and J 6 bases; nucleotides not matched to a gene: 8. Germline values: CDR1 MNHNY, CDR2 SVGAGI (reference sequence). The CDR3 length is 13 residues. CDR3 nucleotides: TGTGCCAGGAGGGGACAGGGCCACAATGGCTACACCTTC. Protein: CARRGQGHNGYTF.

The chain links TRBV2 to TRBJ2-2, with TRBD1 matching over 7 bases. Germline CDR1 reads SNHLY; CDR2 reads FYNNEI. The CDR3 sequence is 12 residues long. Losses at the gene ends were 8 bases for V and 10 bases for J; bases not matched to a gene: 7. Here the CDR3 DNA reads TGTGCCAGCCGGGGACAGCTTGTGGAGCTGTTTTTT. Translating it yields CASRGQLVELFF.

This chain uses TRBV6-6 with TRBJ1-1; unclear D gene. The germline V gene encodes CDR1 MNHNY and CDR2 SVGAGI (reference sequence). This CDR3 spans 13 amino acids. The V and J ends lost 0 bases and 5 bases respectively, with 7 bases between them. CDR3 sequence (DNA): TGTGCCAGCAGTTACTCGTTCCAAACTGAAGCTTTCTTT. Protein: CASSYSFQTEAFF.

This sequence joins TRBV27 and TRBJ1-1, with no clear D. This CDR3 contains 16 residues. Trimming shortened V by 6 bases and J by 2 bases, and 19 bases separated the two germline ends. Germline CDR1 and CDR2: MNHEY and SMNVEV (reference sequence). CDR3 in DNA: TGTGCCAGCAGCCCGCAGCGCGGCAAGCTTAACACTGAAGCTTTCTTT. Its translation: CASSPQRGKLNTEAFF.

The chain uses TRBV7-9 and TRBJ1-1; D not resolved. This CDR3 is 14 amino acids long. Trimming removed 4 bases at V and 1 base at J, with 10 bases between. Germline-derived CDR1 and CDR2 are SEHNR and FQNEAQ (reference sequence). The CDR3 coding sequence is TGTGCCAGCAGCTCAACAGACCCGAACACTGAAGCTTTCTTT. This encodes CASSSTDPNTEAFF. Looking up the rest from reference TRBV7-9 and TRBJ1-1 gives the full variable domain: DTGVSQNPRHKITKRGQNVTFRCDPISEHNRLYWYRQTLGQGPEFLTYFQNEAQLEKSRLLSDRFSAERPKGSFSTLEIQRTEQGDSAMYLCASSSTDPNTEAFFGQGTRLTVV.

V and J are TRBV30 and TRBJ2-3; D unresolved. The V and J ends lost 2 bases and 3 bases respectively, with 3 bases between them. This CDR3 is built from 11 residues. Germline CDR1 is GTSNPN and CDR2 is SVGIG (reference sequence). The CDR3 loop reads CAWSITDTQYF. The CDR3 bases are TGTGCCTGGAGTATAACAGATACGCAGTATTTT. The full variable domain, in which reference TRBV30 and TRBJ2-3 provide the parts outside the CDR3, is SQTIHQWPATLVQPVGSPLSLECTVEGTSNPNLYWYRQAAGRGLQLLFYSVGIGQISSEVPQNLSASRPQDRQFILSSKKLLLSDSGFYLCAWSITDTQYFGPGTRLTVL.

This chain connects TRBV27 to TRBJ2-1; TRBD2 matches 7 bases. Per germline, CDR1 MNHEY and CDR2 SMNVEV (reference sequence). Germline trimming cut 4 bases from V and 3 bases from J; bases unmatched to any gene: 3. The CDR3 contains 14 residues. The CDR3 nucleotides are TGTGCCAGCAGTTCCGGGACTAACTACAATGAGCAGTTCTTC. It is translated as CASSSGTNYNEQFF.

As to this clone: The same CDR3 also results from other DNA sequences found in this sample. J is TRBJ2-5 and V is TRBV5-4; D assignment may be TRBD1 or TRBD2 (5 bases each). CDR3 size: 13 residues. V was pared by 0 bases and J by 3 bases, with 6 bases between. Looked up from germline, CDR1 is SGHNT and CDR2 is YYREEE (reference sequence). CDR3 amino acids: CASSLGGEETQYF. The CDR3 bases are TGTGCCAGCAGCTTGGGAGGGGAAGAGACCCAGTACTTC.